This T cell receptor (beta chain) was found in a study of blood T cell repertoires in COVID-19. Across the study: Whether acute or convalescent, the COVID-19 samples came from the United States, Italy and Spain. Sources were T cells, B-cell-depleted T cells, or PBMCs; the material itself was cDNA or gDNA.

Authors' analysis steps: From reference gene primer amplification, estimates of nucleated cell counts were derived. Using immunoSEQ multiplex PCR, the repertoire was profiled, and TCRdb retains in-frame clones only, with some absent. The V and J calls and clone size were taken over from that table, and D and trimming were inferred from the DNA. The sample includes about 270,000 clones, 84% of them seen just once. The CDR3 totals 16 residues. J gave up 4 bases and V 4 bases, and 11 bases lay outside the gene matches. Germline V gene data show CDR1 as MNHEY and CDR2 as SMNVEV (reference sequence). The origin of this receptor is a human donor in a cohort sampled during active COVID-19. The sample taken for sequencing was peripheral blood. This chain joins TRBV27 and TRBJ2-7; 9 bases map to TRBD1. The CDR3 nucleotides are TGTGCCAGCAGTTCCCCCAAGGGACAGGGTTTTTACGAGCAGTACTTC. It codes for CASSSPKGQGFYEQYF.